This T cell receptor (beta chain) was captured by sequencing in a study of cytomegalovirus exposure and HLA in healthy donors. Across the study: Genotyping of 400 or so donors showed that around 81% belonged to the Caucasian-associated ancestry cluster.

Findings and limits, study-wide: Analysis was carried out at a later point, and it linked a missense DCLRE1C variant to TCR beta V- and J-gene trimming. Cytomegalovirus association was assigned to about 180 TCR beta chains. Reports described diagnosis of cytomegalovirus status by the classifier as highly specific and sensitive.

PCR amplification relied on 60 Vbeta primers (plus 13 Jbeta primers). The table came from immunoSEQ multiplex PCR; TCRdb's copy has only in-frame clones and leaves some out. The table has 110,000 to 150,000 clones, less than 10% seen once. Germline lookup yields CDR1 SGDLS and CDR2 YYNGEE. The CDR3 runs to 17 residues. J lost 1 base, V lost 0 bases, and 2 bases had no gene match. To note about this clone: Its specificity is unknown.

This chain connects TRBV9 to TRBJ2-3; 13 nucleotides match TRBD2. Sequencing used PBMCs. This receptor was identified in a male donor in good health and CMV-seronegative. The chain's CDR3 is CASSVEGLAGGTDTQYF. The CDR3 region has the DNA TGTGCCAGCAGCGTAGAAGGACTAGCGGGGGGCACAGATACGCAGTATTTT.